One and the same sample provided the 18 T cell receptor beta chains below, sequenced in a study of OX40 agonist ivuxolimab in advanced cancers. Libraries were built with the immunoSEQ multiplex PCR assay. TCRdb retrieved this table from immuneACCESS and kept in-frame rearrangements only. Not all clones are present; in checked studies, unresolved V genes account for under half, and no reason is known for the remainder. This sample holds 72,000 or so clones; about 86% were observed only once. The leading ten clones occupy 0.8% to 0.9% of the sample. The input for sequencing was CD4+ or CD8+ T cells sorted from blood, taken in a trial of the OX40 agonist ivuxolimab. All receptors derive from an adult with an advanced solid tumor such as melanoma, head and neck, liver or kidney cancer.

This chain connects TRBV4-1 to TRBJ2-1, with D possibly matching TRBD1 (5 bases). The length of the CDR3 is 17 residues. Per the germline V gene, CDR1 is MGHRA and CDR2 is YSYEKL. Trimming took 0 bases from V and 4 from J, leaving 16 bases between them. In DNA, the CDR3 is TGCGCCAGCAGCCAAGAAGGGGTGGCTCTTCTATACAATGAGCAGTTCTTC. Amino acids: CASSQEGVALLYNEQFF.

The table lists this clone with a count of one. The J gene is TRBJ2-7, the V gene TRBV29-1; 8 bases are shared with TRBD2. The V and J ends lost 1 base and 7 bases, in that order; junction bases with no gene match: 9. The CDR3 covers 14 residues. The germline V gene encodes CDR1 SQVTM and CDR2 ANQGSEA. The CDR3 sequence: CSVEGAAGAREQYF. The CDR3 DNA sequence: TGCAGCGTTGAAGGTGCAGCGGGAGCGAGAGAGCAGTACTTC.

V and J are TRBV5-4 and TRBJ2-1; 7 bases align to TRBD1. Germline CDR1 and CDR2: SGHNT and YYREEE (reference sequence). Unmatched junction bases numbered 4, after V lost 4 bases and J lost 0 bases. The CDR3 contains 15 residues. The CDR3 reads CASSVGQSSYNEQFF. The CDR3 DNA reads TGTGCCAGCAGCGTGGGACAGAGCTCCTACAATGAGCAGTTCTTC.

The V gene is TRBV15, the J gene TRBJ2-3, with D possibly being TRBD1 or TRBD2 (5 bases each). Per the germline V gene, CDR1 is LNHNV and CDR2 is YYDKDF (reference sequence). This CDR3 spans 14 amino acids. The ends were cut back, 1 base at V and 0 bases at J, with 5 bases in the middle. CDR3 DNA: TGTGCCACCAGCAGAGGGGACAGCACAGATACGCAGTATTTT. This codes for CATSRGDSTDTQYF.

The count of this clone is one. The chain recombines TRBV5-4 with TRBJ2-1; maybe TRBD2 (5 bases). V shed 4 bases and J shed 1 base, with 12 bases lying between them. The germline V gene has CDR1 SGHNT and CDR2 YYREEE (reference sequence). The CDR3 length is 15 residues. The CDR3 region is CASSGTGSSYNEQFF. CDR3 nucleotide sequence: TGTGCCAGCAGCGGAACGGGATCTTCCTACAATGAGCAGTTCTTC. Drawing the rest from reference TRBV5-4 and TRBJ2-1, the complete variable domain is ETGVTQSPTHLIKTRGQQVTLRCSSQSGHNTVSWYQQALGQGPQFIFQYYREEENGRGNFPPRFSGLQFPNYSSELNVNALELDDSALYLCASSGTGSSYNEQFFGPGTRLTVL.

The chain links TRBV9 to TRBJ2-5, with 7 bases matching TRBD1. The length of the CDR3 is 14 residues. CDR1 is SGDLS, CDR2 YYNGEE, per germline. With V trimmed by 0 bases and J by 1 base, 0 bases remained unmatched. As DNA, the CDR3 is TGTGCCAGCAGCGTAGGGACAGGCCAAGAGACCCAGTACTTC. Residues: CASSVGTGQETQYF. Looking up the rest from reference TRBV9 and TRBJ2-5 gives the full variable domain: DSGVTQTPKHLITATGQRVTLRCSPRSGDLSVYWYQQSLDQGLQFLIQYYNGEERAKGNILERFSAQQFPDLHSELNLSSLELGDSALYFCASSVGTGQETQYFGPGTRLLVL.

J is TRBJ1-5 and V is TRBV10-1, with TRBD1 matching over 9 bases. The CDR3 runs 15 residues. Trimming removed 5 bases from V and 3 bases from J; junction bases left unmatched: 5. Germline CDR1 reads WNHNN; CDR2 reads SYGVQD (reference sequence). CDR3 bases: TGCGCCAGCAGTACAGGACAGGGGTTCAATCAGCCCCAGCATTTT. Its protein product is CASSTGQGFNQPQHF.

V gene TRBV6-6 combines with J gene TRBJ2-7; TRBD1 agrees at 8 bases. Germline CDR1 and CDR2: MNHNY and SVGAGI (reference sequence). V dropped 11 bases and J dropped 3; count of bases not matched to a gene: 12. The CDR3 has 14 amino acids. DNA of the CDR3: TGTGCCGGAGGAACAGGGGGTAATAGCTACGAGCAGTACTTC. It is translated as CAGGTGGNSYEQYF.

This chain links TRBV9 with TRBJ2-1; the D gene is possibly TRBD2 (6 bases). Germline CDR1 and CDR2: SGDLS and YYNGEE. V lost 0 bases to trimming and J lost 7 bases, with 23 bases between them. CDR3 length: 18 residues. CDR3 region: CASSVATASEELMNEQFF. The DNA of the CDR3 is TGTGCCAGCAGCGTAGCTACGGCTAGCGAGGAACTAATGAATGAGCAGTTCTTC.

The chain's CDR3 is CSARTGGGQPQHF. In DNA, the CDR3 is TGCAGCGCTAGGACAGGGGGAGGTCAGCCCCAGCATTTT. J is TRBJ1-5 and V is TRBV29-1, with TRBD1 identical over 10 bases. CDR1 is SQVTM, CDR2 ANQGSEA, per germline. J gave up 6 bases and V 7 bases, and 6 bases lay outside the gene matches. This CDR3 contains 13 residues.

CDR3 amino acids: CASSGFGAGHQPQHF. In nucleotides, the CDR3 is TGTGCCAGCAGCGGATTCGGGGCAGGGCATCAGCCCCAGCATTTT. The rearrangement links TRBV28 to TRBJ1-5; D possibly corresponds to TRBD1 (5 bases). Trimming stripped 6 bases from V and 5 bases from J, with 17 bases between. The CDR3 loop spans 15 amino acids. Germline CDR1 is MDHEN and CDR2 is SYDVKM.

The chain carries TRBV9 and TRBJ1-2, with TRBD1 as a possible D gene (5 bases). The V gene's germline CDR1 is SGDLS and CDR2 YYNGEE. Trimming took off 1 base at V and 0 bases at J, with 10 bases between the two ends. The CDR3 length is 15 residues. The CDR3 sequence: CASSVMAGSNYGYTF. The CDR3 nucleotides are TGTGCCAGCAGCGTAATGGCAGGGTCTAACTATGGCTACACCTTC. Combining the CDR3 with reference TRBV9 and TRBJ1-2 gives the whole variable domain DSGVTQTPKHLITATGQRVTLRCSPRSGDLSVYWYQQSLDQGLQFLIQYYNGEERAKGNILERFSAQQFPDLHSELNLSSLELGDSALYFCASSVMAGSNYGYTFGSGTRLTVV.

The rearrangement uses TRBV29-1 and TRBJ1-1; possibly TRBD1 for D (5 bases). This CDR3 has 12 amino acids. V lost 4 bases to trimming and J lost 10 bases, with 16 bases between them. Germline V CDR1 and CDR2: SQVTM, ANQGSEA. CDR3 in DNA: TGCAGCGTTGGCCCCGGGGGGGACGGAGCTTTCTTT. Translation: CSVGPGGDGAFF.

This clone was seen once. CDR3: CASSQGIGTGGDTIYF. The CDR3 region has the DNA TGTGCCAGCAGCCAAGGGATCGGCACAGGGGGGGACACCATATATTTT. The chain uses TRBV4-2 and TRBJ1-3; 8 nucleotides agree with TRBD1. CDR1 LGHNA and CDR2 YNFKEQ come from the germline V gene. V was pared by 1 base and J by 8 bases, with 10 bases of the junction left unmatched. The CDR3 spans 16 residues.

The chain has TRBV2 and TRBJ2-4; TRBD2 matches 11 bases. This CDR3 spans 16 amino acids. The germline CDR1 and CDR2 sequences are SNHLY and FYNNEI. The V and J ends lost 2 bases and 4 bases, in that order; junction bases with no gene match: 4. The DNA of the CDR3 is TGTGCCAGCAGTGAACTAGCGGGGGGAAAAAAAAACATTCAGTACTTC. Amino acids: CASSELAGGKKNIQYF.

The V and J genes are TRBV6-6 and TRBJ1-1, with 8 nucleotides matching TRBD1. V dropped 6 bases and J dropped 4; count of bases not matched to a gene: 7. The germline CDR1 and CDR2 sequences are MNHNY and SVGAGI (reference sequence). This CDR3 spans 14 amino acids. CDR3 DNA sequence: TGTGCCAGCAGCCTACAGGGGGTGGGCACTGAAGCTTTCTTT. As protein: CASSLQGVGTEAFF.

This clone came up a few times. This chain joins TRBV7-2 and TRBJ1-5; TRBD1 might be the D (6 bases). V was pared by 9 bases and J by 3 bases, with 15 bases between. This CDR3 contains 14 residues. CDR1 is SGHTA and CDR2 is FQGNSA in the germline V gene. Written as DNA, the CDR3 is TGTGCCAGTAACAGGGAGGTAAACAATCAGCCCCAGCATTTT. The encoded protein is CASNREVNNQPQHF.

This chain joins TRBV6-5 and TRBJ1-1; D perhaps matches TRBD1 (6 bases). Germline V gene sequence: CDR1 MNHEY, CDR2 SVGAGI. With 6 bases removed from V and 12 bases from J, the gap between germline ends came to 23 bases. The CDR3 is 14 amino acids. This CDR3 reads CASSSPTGAGQTFF. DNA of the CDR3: TGTGCCAGCAGCTCTCCCACGGGGGCCGGTCAGACTTTCTTT.